These 19 T cell receptor beta chains were all obtained from the same sample, sequenced in a study of early T cells in non-severe SARS-CoV-2 infection. In TCRdb, the 5' RACE reads were re-called with MiXCR into one record per CDR3 protein. Of tens of thousands of distinct CDR3 sequences in the sample, about an eighth were seen once. This specimen consisted of whole blood, obtained at baseline. Receptors originate from an adult who was a healthcare worker with PCR-confirmed SARS-CoV-2 infection or an uninfected control (not recorded which).

The genes are TRBV6-2 or TRBV6-3 and TRBJ1-1; no definite D call. From germline, CDR1 is MNHEY and CDR2 SVGEGT. V was clipped by 6 bases and J by 6 bases, with 14 bases between them. This CDR3 comprises 13 residues. In DNA, the CDR3 is TGTGCCAGCAGCCCCGGTAGTAGGGCTGAAGCTTTCTTT. This translates into CASSPGSRAEAFF.

Comments on this clonotype: The junction and the germline gene differ at one end; a read error may be behind it. The rearrangement links TRBV7-8 to TRBJ2-3; D is uncertain. Germline V gives CDR1 SGHVS, CDR2 FQNEAQ. This CDR3 has 12 residues. CDR3 residues: CASSPWADTQYF. CDR3 DNA: TGTGCCAGCAGCCCCTGGGCAGATACGCAATATTTT.

This clonotype was detected a few times. This chain links TRBV28 with TRBJ1-5; tentatively, D is TRBD1 (5 bases). This CDR3 spans 15 amino acids. Deletions cut 3 bases from V and 2 bases from J, with 11 bases between. The germline gives CDR1 MDHEN, CDR2 SYDVKM. This chain's CDR3 is CASSFSGSGNQPQHF. CDR3 sequence (DNA): TGTGCCAGCAGTTTTTCAGGGTCGGGCAATCAGCCCCAGCATTTT.

There are many counts of this clonotype. V usage is TRBV28 and J usage is TRBJ2-7; D ambiguous. CDR3 length: 12 residues. Germline-derived CDR1 and CDR2 are MDHEN and SYDVKM. The V end lost 3 bases, the J end lost 2 bases, and 5 bases lay between the germline ends. The CDR3, as DNA: TGTGCCAGCAGTTTTTTTACCTACGAGCAGTACTTC. It codes for CASSFFTYEQYF.

The chain combines TRBV7-2 with TRBJ2-7; 7 bases align to TRBD1. Unmatched junction bases numbered 21, after V lost 5 bases and J lost 5 bases. The CDR3 has 18 residues. CDR1 is SGHTA and CDR2 is FQGNSA in the germline V gene. This CDR3 reads CASSTRPGQSLAINEQYF. DNA of the CDR3: TGTGCCAGCAGCACACGCCCGGGACAGAGTTTAGCGATAAACGAGCAGTACTTC.

In its sample, this clonotype was seen many times. This chain uses TRBV7-6 with TRBJ2-1, with TRBD2 matching 10 bases. The junction had 4 bases not matched to a gene; V was cut back by 5 bases and J by 3 bases. Germline CDR1 reads SGHVS; CDR2 reads FNYEAQ. The CDR3 is 15 residues long. The CDR3 sequence is CASSNQRGGYNEQFF. The CDR3 DNA reads TGTGCCAGCAGCAACCAGCGGGGGGGCTACAATGAGCAGTTCTTC. Drawing the rest from reference TRBV7-6 and TRBJ2-1, the complete variable domain is GAGVSQSPRYKVTKRGQDVALRCDPISGHVSLYWYRQALGQGPEFLTYFNYEAQQDKSGLPNDRFSAERPEGSISTLTIQRTEQRDSAMYRCASSNQRGGYNEQFFGPGTRLTVL.

The V and J genes are TRBV2 and TRBJ2-7; D could derive from TRBD1 or TRBD2 (5 bases each). This CDR3 region has 13 residues. Per germline, CDR1 SNHLY and CDR2 FYNNEI. V dropped 7 bases and J dropped 2 bases, with 12 bases sitting between them. Here the CDR3 DNA reads TGTGCCAGCAAACGGGACGGCCCCTACGAGCAGTACTTC. It is translated as CASKRDGPYEQYF.

This clonotype was detected a few times. The chain uses TRBV28 and TRBJ1-5; D perhaps matches TRBD1 (5 bases). This CDR3 spans 16 amino acids. V gave up 5 bases and J gave up 0 bases, with 14 bases separating them. Germline loops: CDR1 MDHEN, CDR2 SYDVKM. The CDR3 here is CASSSPQGDSNQPQHF. Here the CDR3 DNA reads TGTGCCAGCAGTAGCCCCCAGGGAGATAGCAATCAGCCCCAGCATTTT.

With regard to this clonotype: Since a much larger clone is just one base distant, this may be a read error. The rearrangement uses TRBV12-2 and TRBJ2-7; the D call TRBD2 from the table was never checked on the DNA. TRBV12-2 is an annotated pseudogene. The CDR3 consists of 16 residues. For the CDR3, the DNA is TGTGCAAGTCGCTCTTCACTAGCGGAGGTACTCTACGAGCAGTACTTC. Translating gives CASRSSLAEVLYEQYF.

This clonotype turned up a few times. The genes are TRBV11-2 and TRBJ2-7; D uncertain. Trimming took 8 bases from V and 5 from J, leaving 10 bases between them. CDR1 is SGHAT, CDR2 FQNNGV, per germline. This CDR3 comprises 11 residues. CDR3 protein: CASQSVHEQYF. In nucleotides, the CDR3 is TGTGCCAGCCAATCCGTCCACGAGCAGTACTTC.

The chain recombines TRBV4-3 with TRBJ2-6, with D perhaps being TRBD1 or TRBD2 (5 bases each). Trimming stripped 1 base from V and 0 bases from J, with 10 bases between. The CDR3 covers 17 residues. CDR1 is LGHNA, CDR2 YSLEER, per germline. As DNA, the CDR3 is TGCGCCAGCAGCCAAGGACTACAGGCCTCTGGGGCCAACGTCCTGACTTTC. This gives the protein CASSQGLQASGANVLTF.

This clonotype was seen a few times. This sequence joins TRBV11-2 and TRBJ2-7; D may correspond to TRBD1 or TRBD2 (6 bases each). Germline assignment: CDR1 SGHAT and CDR2 FQNNGV. The CDR3 is made up of 16 amino acids. Trimming shortened V by 6 bases and J by 3 bases, and 21 bases separated the two germline ends. CDR3 in amino acids: CASSPRGEDRLYEQYF. For the CDR3, the DNA is TGTGCCAGCAGTCCTCGAGGGGAGGACAGACTCTACGAGCAGTACTTC.

In its sample, this clonotype was seen a few times. The J gene is TRBJ2-3, the V gene TRBV7-2, with D maybe TRBD1 (5 bases). V was cut by 3 bases and J by 6 bases, with 16 bases left in between. The CDR3 totals 15 residues. Looked up from germline, CDR1 is SGHTA and CDR2 is FQGNSA. The DNA of the CDR3 is TGTGCCAGCAGCTTTGGCTGGGGCTATTTTGATACGCAGTATTTT. This sequence encodes CASSFGWGYFDTQYF.

This clonotype was found many times. CDR3 in DNA: TGTGCCAGCAGCCAAGATCGGTTTGCAGGGAACTATGGCTACACCTTC. Encoded protein: CASSQDRFAGNYGYTF. This chain links TRBV3-1 with TRBJ1-2, with a tentative D call TRBD1 (5 bases). Germline loops: CDR1 LGHDT, CDR2 YNNKEL (reference sequence). The CDR3 totals 16 residues. V lost 0 bases, J lost 2 bases, and 13 bases lay in between.

This clonotype was seen a handful of times. CDR3 region: CASSQGIQGAVENTIYF. The CDR3 DNA reads as TGCGCCAGCAGCCAAGGAATCCAGGGGGCGGTTGAAAACACCATATATTTT. The chain employs TRBV4-1 and TRBJ1-3, with TRBD1 identical over 8 bases. The CDR3 has 17 amino acids. CDR1 and CDR2 from the germline V gene are MGHRA and YSYEKL. J was trimmed by 6 bases and V by 1 base; bases with no gene match: 11.

This clonotype came up many times. This chain connects TRBV18 to TRBJ1-6; perhaps TRBD1 as D (6 bases). The CDR3 spans 14 residues. CDR1 and CDR2 from the germline V gene are KGHSH and LQKENI. V was pared by 6 bases and J by 7 bases, with 13 bases between. CDR3 region: CASSQDRKNSPLHF. Written as DNA, the CDR3 is TGTGCCAGCTCCCAGGACAGAAAAAATTCACCCCTCCACTTT.

In this sample, this clonotype turned up many times. This sequence joins TRBV5-1 and TRBJ2-2; 9 bases are shared with TRBD1. CDR3 length: 15 amino acids. From germline, CDR1 is SGHRS and CDR2 YFSETQ. The ends lost 0 bases at V and 3 bases at J; junction bases unmatched: 0. DNA of the CDR3: TGCGCCAGCAGCTTGGGGACAGGGGACACCGGGGAGCTGTTTTTT. It yields the protein CASSLGTGDTGELFF.

Written as DNA, the CDR3 is TGTGCCAGCTCACCACCGGGGGTGGATACGCAGTATTTT. This translates into CASSPPGVDTQYF. V is TRBV18 and J is TRBJ2-3; D possibly matches TRBD1 or TRBD2 (5 bases each). This CDR3 region has 13 residues. CDR1 KGHSH and CDR2 LQKENI come from the germline V gene. The V and J ends lost 0 bases and 6 bases respectively, with 7 bases between them.

The V call is TRBV27, the J call TRBJ2-5, with TRBD1 as a possible D gene (7 bases). The CDR3 totals 15 residues. The germline V gene encodes CDR1 MNHEY and CDR2 SMNVEV (reference sequence). The V end was cut by 4 bases, the J end by 2 bases, with 14 bases between. The CDR3 DNA reads TGTGCCAGCAGTTACCACGCGGGACAGCAAGAGACCCAGTACTTC. Translating gives CASSYHAGQQETQYF.